The clone carrying this T cell receptor beta chain has at least ten counts. The antigen remains undetermined. This specimen comes from a study of response to subunit inactivated influenza vaccine. Regarding the study as a whole: With each seasonal influenza vaccination, the authors suggested, few new T cells are recruited.

The CDR3 loop spans 14 amino acids. Looked up from germline, CDR1 is SGHRS and CDR2 is YFSETQ. V shed 1 base and J 8 bases; nucleotides not matched to a gene: 3. MiXCR, run by TCRdb on the RT-PCR reads, gives a single entry per CDR3 protein. The sample contains about 570,000 distinct CDR3 sequences, approximately 12% of which appear only once. The TCR sequence derives from a man aged 45-60 years who received an inactivated influenza vaccine. This sequence joins TRBV5-1 and TRBJ2-1, with TRBD2 matching over 10 bases. The sample was PBMCs from blood, taken on the day of vaccination. In DNA form, the CDR3 reads TGCGCCAGCAGCTTGACTAGCGGGGTCGATGAGCAGTTCTTC. It specifies CASSLTSGVDEQFF.